This T cell receptor beta chain stems from a study of CD8+ T cells in alopecia areata. This CDR3 contains 15 residues. Germline lookup yields CDR1 MNHEY and CDR2 SVGAGI. Trimming removed 5 bases from V and 7 bases from J; junction bases left unmatched: 13. The sequencing template was cDNA reverse transcribed from extracted RNA. Using immunoSEQ multiplex PCR, the repertoire was profiled, and TCRdb retains in-frame clones only, with some absent. The sample records more than 150,000 clones, approximately 50% being singletons. Described treatment: oral pan-JAK inhibitor, 5-10 mg twice daily. Alopecia areata patients provided lesional scalp punch biopsies and peripheral blood, both collected for the study.

The chain uses TRBV6-5 and TRBJ1-2, with 7 positions matching TRBD1. This receptor was identified in a human donor with alopecia areata. Sequenced material: CD8+ T cells sorted from blood, taken around week 54, from a patient treated with tofacitinib. The DNA of the CDR3 is TGTGCCAGCAGTCCGGGGACAGTCCCAGAGGTTGGCTACACCTTC. Its protein is CASSPGTVPEVGYTF.